The T cell receptor beta chain described here comes from a study of cytomegalovirus exposure and HLA in healthy donors. Study outcomes and limitations: Among the most significant clusters, several appeared linked to common viral pathogens in a later analysis.

This clone showed up just a few times. Antigen: not known. The CDR3 contains 13 residues. Trimming removed 6 bases from V and 1 base from J, with 9 bases in between. Germline loops: CDR1 MDHEN, CDR2 SYDVKM. Vbeta (60) and Jbeta (13) primers were used in the PCR. Only in-frame clones appear in the TCRdb table, and some are missing; sequencing was by immunoSEQ multiplex PCR. The data show 80,000 to 100,000 clones, with about 81% seen just once and 1.4% held by the top ten. The clonotype comes from a man aged 35 to 55 in good health and CMV-seronegative. The sample comprised PBMCs. The chain recombines TRBV28 with TRBJ1-1; D is undetermined. CDR3 in DNA: TGTGCCAGCAGCCGTTCGGGGAACACTGAAGCTTTCTTT. As protein: CASSRSGNTEAFF.